This T cell receptor (beta chain) was captured in a study of blood T cell repertoires in COVID-19. Study details: Specimens from acute and convalescent COVID-19 originated in the United States, Italy and Spain.

Profiled with immunoSEQ multiplex PCR; TCRdb holds only in-frame clones, not every one. The table includes a few hundred thousand clones, about nine tenths detected once. Participants had their cohort set by participant-reported clinical history. V lost 1 base, J lost 3 bases, and 7 bases stayed unmatched. In germline, CDR1 is MDHEN, CDR2 SYDVKM. The CDR3 is 16 residues long. The rearrangement uses TRBV28 and TRBJ1-1; 8 nucleotides align to TRBD1. The receptor's source is a woman aged 45-65 years who had been exposed to COVID-19. Sequencing was performed on PBMCs or T cells enriched from blood (not recorded which). The CDR3 loop is CASSLSGQGLDTEAFF. DNA of the CDR3: TGTGCCAGCAGTTTATCTGGACAGGGTTTGGACACTGAAGCTTTCTTT.